This T cell receptor beta chain was obtained from a study of PD-1 and CTLA-4 blockade in melanoma. The method was immunoSEQ multiplex PCR; TCRdb's version includes in-frame clones alone and lacks a portion of them. Of more than 25,000 clones listed, 85% to 90% are singletons. Trimming took 3 bases from V and 2 from J, leaving 8 bases between them. The CDR3 sequence is 14 residues long. In germline, CDR1 is MDHEN, CDR2 SYDVKM. The sequenced sample was CD8+ T cells from peripheral blood, obtained before anti-PD-1 treatment. This receptor was identified in a human donor with melanoma. The chain couples TRBV28 to TRBJ1-5, with D hard to call. The CDR3, as DNA: TGTGCCAGCAGTTTTCCTCTAGGCAATCAGCCCCAGCATTTT. Amino acids: CASSFPLGNQPQHF.